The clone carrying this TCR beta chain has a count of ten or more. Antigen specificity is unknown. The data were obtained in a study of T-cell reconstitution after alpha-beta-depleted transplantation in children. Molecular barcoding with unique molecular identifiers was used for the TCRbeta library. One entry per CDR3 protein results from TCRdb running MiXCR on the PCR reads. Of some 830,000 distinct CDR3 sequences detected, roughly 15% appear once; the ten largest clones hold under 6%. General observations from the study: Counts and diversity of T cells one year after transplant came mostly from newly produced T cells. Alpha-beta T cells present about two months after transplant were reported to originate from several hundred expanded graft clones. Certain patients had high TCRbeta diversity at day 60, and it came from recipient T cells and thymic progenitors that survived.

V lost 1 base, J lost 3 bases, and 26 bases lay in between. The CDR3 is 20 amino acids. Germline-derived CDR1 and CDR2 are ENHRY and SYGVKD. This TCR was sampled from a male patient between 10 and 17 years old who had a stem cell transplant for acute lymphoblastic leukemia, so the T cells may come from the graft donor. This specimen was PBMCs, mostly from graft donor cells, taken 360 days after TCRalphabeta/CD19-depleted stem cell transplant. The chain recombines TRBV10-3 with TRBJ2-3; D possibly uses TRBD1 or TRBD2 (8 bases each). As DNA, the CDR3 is TGTGCCATCAGTGAGTTGCCGGGACAGGAGAAGCGGGAGCCGACAGATACGCAGTATTTT. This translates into CAISELPGQEKREPTDTQYF.